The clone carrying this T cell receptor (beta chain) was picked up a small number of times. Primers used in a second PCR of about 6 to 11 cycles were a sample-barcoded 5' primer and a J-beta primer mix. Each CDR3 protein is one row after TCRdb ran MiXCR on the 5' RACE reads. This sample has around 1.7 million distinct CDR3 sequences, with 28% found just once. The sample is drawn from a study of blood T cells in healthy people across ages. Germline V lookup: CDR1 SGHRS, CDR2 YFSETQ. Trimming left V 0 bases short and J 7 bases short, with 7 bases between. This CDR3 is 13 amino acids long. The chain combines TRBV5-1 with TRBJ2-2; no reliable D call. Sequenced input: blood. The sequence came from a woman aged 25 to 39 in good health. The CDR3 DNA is TGCGCCAGCAGCTTGGAAGTGGGCGGGGAGCTGTTTTTT. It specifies CASSLEVGGELFF. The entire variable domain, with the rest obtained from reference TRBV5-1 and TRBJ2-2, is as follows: KAGVTQTPRYLIKTRGQQVTLSCSPISGHRSVSWYQQTPGQGLQFLFEYFSETQRNKGNFPGRFSGRQFSNSRSEMNVSTLELGDSALYLCASSLEVGGELFFGEGSRLTVL.